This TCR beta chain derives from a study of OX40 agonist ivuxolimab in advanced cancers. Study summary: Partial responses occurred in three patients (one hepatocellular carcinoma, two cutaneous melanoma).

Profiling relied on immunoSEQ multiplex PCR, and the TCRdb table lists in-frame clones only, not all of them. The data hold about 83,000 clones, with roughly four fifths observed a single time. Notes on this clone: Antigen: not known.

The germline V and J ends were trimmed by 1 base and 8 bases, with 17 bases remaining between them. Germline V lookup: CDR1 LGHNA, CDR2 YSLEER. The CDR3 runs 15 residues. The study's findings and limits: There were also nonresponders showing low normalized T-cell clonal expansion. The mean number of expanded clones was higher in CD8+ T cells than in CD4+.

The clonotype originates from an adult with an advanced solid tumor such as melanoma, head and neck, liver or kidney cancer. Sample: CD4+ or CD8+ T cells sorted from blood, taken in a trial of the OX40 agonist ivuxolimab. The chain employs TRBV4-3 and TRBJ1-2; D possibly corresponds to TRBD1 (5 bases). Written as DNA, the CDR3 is TGCGCCAGCAGCCAAGGCGTGGCCGGGGGGAGAGGCTACACCTTC. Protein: CASSQGVAGGRGYTF.